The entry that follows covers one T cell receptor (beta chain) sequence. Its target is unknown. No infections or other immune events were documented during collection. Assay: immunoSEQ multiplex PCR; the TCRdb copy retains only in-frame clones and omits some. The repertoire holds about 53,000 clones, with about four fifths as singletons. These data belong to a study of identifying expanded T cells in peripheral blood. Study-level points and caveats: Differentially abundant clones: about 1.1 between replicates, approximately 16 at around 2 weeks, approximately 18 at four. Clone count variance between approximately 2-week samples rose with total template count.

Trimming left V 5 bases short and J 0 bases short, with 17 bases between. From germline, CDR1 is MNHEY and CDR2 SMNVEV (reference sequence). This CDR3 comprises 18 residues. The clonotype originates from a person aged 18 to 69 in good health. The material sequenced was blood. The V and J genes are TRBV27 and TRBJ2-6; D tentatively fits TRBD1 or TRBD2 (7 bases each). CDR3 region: CASSPRGGPISGANVLTF. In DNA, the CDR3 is TGTGCCAGCAGTCCCAGGGGGGGGCCCATCTCTGGGGCCAACGTCCTGACTTTC.